This TCR beta chain originates from a study of cytomegalovirus exposure and HLA in healthy donors (TCRdb year 2017). Some background on the complete study: An earlier analysis of more than 550 of the donors reported approximately 260 Gb of sequence data and around 110 million unique TCR beta sequences obtained from roughly 180 million T cells. An early release that covered approximately 600 HLA-typed donors contained around 330 gigabases of sequencing data and 70 million to 100 million unique TCR sequences. Among the roughly 400 genotyped donors, more than 70% belonged to the genetic ancestry cluster associated with self-reported Caucasian donors. The aim of the study was to test whether cataloging public T cell receptors could identify signatures of past pathogen exposure. The study used immunosequencing to profile the T cell repertoires of approximately 640 subjects and linked those repertoires to cytomegalovirus serostatus. A separate validation cohort of approximately 120 different subjects was used in addition to the approximately 610-subject first cohort. High-throughput TCR immunosequencing, statistical association of individual TCRs with disease status, and machine learning were combined to predict cytomegalovirus infection status. To study patterns of TCR occurrence, a later analysis re-analyzed previously published TCR beta repertoires from 700 or so donors and added high-resolution HLA genotyping. In the later analysis, no new phenotypic data were used to find candidate immune exposures; instead, reliance was placed on TCR beta sequences and their occurrence across donors. In an earlier analysis of a few hundred of the donors, high-throughput TCR beta sequencing was used to judge whether each TCR beta V gene segment behaved as functional or pseudogenic. Donor age, sex, ethnicity and CMV serostatus were compiled together with the repertoire data. A later genetic analysis took genome-wide SNP genotypes for about three fifths of the 666 donors and used that subset as a discovery cohort. Every discovery cohort repertoire had been produced on one sequencing platform. HLA typing included class I and class II loci at four-digit resolution. Typing coverage differed by locus: A, B, C, DRB1 and DQB1 were typed in roughly 620-640 donors, DQA1 in 522, DPA1 in 600 to 610, and DPB1 in around 490. A handful of DR-DQ haplotypes were handled as single units for association and clustering because linkage in the cohort was strong. Among 300 to 500 genotyped donors of the cohort, an average of about 240,000 unique TCR beta nucleotide sequences was sequenced per donor, of which 15% to 20% were non-productive. The research as a whole found: The cohort was sequenced for TCR beta chains only, and without alpha or paired-chain data the features that could be detected were limited. At a false discovery rate of 0.05, a later analysis linked approximately 18,000 TCR beta sequences to specific HLA alleles. For the cohort, immune exposure information was limited to CMV serostatus. The classifier was reported to diagnose cytomegalovirus status with high specificity and sensitivity in both the original cohort and the validation cohort. While some public TCRs were present in many individuals, most TCR sequences turned up only very rarely across donors. In a later analysis, most CMV-associated TCR beta chains were found to appear HLA-restricted, with HLA associations seemingly driven largely by CMV exposure. Three of the identified cytomegalovirus-associated TCR beta chains were confirmed in vitro to be specific for cytomegalovirus antigens. Roughly uniform sequencing depth across donors was assumed in presence/absence analyses, although this assumption may not hold. A further reported finding was that TCR beta sequences accurately predicted the HLA-A and HLA-B alleles for most subjects in the first cohort. In a later analysis, HLA-associated TCR beta chains were found to be more clonally expanded and to have lower generation probabilities than equally common non-associated chains. In an earlier analysis of under 600 of the donors, most TCR beta V segments were observed in productive rearrangements about 87% or about 30% of the time, broadly matching IMGT annotations. When HLA alleles, especially DR and DQ, strongly co-occurred, TCR associations were difficult to assign to individual alleles. Some IMGT-functional V segments, including TRBV6-2 and TRBV6-3, could not be told apart with the 87-base-pair reads, so those segments were excluded. Linkage disequilibrium might explain the correlated functional status among segregating V segments, but an unknown experimental factor could not be excluded. Because counts were too low, approximately 15 rarely observed V segments, including chromosome 9 orphons, were excluded from the earlier analysis of a few hundred of the donors. HLA typing was unavailable for some donors at each locus, so association tests used only the typed subset. A total of 150 to 200 TCR beta chains were listed by the study as associated with cytomegalovirus. According to the authors, the approach could potentially be generalized to other disease states and immunological phenotypes. In a later analysis, TCR association rates were found to vary across HLA loci, with the most associated TCRs seen for DRB1 alleles and the fewest for HLA-C alleles. An association between a missense DCLRE1C variant and V-gene and J-gene trimming of TCR beta chains was found in a later genetic analysis and replicated in an independent cohort. Compared with the approximately 670-donor mean, donors in an Asian-associated ancestry cluster had fewer N-insertions in productive TCRs, according to a later genetic analysis. A later analysis reported that several top co-occurrence clusters appeared linked to parvovirus B19, influenza, CMV and Epstein-Barr virus. A cluster of highly shared sequence variants was judged likely to be a technical artifact of the sequencing pipeline.

V lost 4 bases and J lost 3 bases; the stretch between them is 9 bases long. Taken from the germline V gene (reference sequence), the CDR1 and CDR2 loops are MNHNY and SVGAGI. The CDR3 holds 13 amino acids from the cysteine to the phenylalanine. Only CDR3 DNA remains: 39 bases, in frame from the first base. In total, about 650 healthy bone marrow donors made up the cohort. Cohort members were all nominally healthy when sampled, although unrecorded immune exposures were likely present. The donor tested CMV seronegative and was one of the 352 seronegative cohort members. A peripheral blood sample was provided by each donor, and peripheral blood mononuclear cells were used for TCR beta sequencing. The Qiagen DNeasy Blood Extraction Kit was used to extract genomic DNA from the blood cell samples. Libraries were prepared through the immunoSEQ multiplex PCR assay. A mixture of 60 forward primers for TCR Vbeta segments and 13 reverse primers for TCR Jbeta segments was used in the multiplex PCR. Amplification of the CDR3 region of rearranged TCR beta genes was performed with a multiplex PCR assay on genomic DNA. The amplified TCR beta libraries were sequenced on the Illumina HiSeq System as 87-base-pair reads. As for how the authors treated the data: A later analysis tallied 75 million to 85 million unique TCR beta chains across the 600 to 700 repertoires, and around 9.9 million of those chains were shared by two or more donors. Raw reads were error-corrected and collapsed into unique sequences with a nearest-neighbor algorithm that merged closely related sequences to remove PCR and sequencing errors. CDR3 sequences were aligned to IMGT reference sequences to assign V, D and J gene segments. For a sequence to be retained, a match of at least six nucleotides was required to both a V gene segment and a J gene segment. Rearrangements were called productive when the CDR3 lacked stop codons and stayed in frame with V and J; all others were non-productive. CDR3 was defined according to IMGT convention as the region running from the second conserved V-encoded cysteine to the conserved J-encoded phenylalanine. Sequences without an unambiguous match to a single V gene segment were excluded from the earlier analysis of 587 of the donors. An earlier analysis of 587 of the donors called V segments functional above 56.7% productive rearrangements and segregating when the between-donor standard deviation exceeded 5%. A statistical classification framework was built to diagnose cytomegalovirus status from the catalog of TCR beta chain sequences. In a later analysis, TCR nucleotide sequences were compared against IMGT/GENE-DB human TR gene sequences so that V and J genes could be assigned. In a later analysis, CDR3 sequences and most-parsimonious VDJ recombination scenarios were assigned using the TCRdist pipeline. A later analysis defined each TCR beta chain by its CDR3 amino acid sequence plus V-gene family, and excluded reads lacking a unique V-gene family. In a later analysis, 500 to 650 highly shared, low-generation-probability nucleotide sequences were removed to address suspected cross-contamination and a sequencing artifact. A later analysis calculated a clonal expansion index for each public chain from normalized within-repertoire ranks of inferred template counts. In a later analysis, generation probabilities were computed using a VDJ recombination model fitted to out-of-frame rearrangements, and the results were checked against IGoR. Hypergeometric tests were used in a later analysis to score TCR-TCR, TCR-HLA and TCR-CMV co-occurrence, with a repertoire-size bias correction applied to the TCR pairs. False discovery rates were estimated in a later analysis by permuting HLA or CMV assignments 20 times. In a later analysis, co-occurring TCRs were grouped using DBSCAN, and TCRdist sequence similarity was added for clustering within HLA-allele-positive subsets. Co-occurrence clustering excluded repertoires with fewer than 30,000 or more than 120,000 public chains, plus five with anomalous nucleotide sharing. The table was pulled from immuneACCESS by TCRdb, which kept in-frame rearrangements only. Such tables lose some clones; where checked, under half of the loss comes from unresolved V genes, and the rest has no known cause. D and trimming come from the DNA, and the V and J calls and clone size come from that table. This sample has 60,000 to 85,000 clones in its table, and 75% to 80% of those were observed once. Nearly 3.5% of the sample is in the top ten clones.

As concerns this clone: Its recognized antigen is unknown. Within one base of it there is no much larger clone, and no base qualities were kept.

Specimen: PBMCs. The sequence joins TRBV6-6 to TRBJ2-5, with a tentative D gene TRBD1 over 5 matching bases. This clonotype was sampled from a man in his forties or fifties in good health and CMV-seronegative. The CDR3 has the sequence CASSSQAKETQYF. In nucleotides, the sequence is TGTGCCAGCAGTTCACAGGCCAAAGAGACCCAGTACTTC.